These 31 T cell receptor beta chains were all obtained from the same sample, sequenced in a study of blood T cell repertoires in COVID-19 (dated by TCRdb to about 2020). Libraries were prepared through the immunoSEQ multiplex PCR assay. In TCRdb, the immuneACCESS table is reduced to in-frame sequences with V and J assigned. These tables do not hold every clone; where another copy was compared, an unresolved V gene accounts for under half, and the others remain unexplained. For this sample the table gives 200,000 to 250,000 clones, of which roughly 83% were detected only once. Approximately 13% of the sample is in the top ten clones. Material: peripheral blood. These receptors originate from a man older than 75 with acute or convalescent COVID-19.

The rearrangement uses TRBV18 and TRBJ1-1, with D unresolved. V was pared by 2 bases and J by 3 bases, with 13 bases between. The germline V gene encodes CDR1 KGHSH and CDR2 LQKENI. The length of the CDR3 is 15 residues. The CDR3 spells CASSPSRVGYTEAFF. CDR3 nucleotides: TGTGCCAGCTCACCATCCCGGGTCGGGTACACTGAAGCTTTCTTT.

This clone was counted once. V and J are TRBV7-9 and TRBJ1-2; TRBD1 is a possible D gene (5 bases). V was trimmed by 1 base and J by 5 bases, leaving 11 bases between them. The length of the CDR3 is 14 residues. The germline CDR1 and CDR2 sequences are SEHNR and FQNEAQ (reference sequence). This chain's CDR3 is CASSLGWGSYGYTF. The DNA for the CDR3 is TGTGCCAGCAGCTTAGGGTGGGGCTCATATGGCTACACCTTC. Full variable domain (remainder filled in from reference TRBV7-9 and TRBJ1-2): DTGVSQNPRHKITKRGQNVTFRCDPISEHNRLYWYRQTLGQGPEFLTYFQNEAQLEKSRLLSDRFSAERPKGSFSTLEIQRTEQGDSAMYLCASSLGWGSYGYTFGSGTRLTVV.

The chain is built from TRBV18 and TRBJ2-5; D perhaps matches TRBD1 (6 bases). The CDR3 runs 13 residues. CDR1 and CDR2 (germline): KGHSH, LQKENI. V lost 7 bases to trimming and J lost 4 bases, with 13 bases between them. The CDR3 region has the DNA TGTGCCAGCTGCAGGGGATTAGGAGAGACCCAGTACTTC. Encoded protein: CASCRGLGETQYF.

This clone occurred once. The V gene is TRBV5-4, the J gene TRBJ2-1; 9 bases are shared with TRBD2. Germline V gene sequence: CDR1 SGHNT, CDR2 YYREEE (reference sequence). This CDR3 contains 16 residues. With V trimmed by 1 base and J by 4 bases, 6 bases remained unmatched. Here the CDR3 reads CASSLPETSGYNEQFF. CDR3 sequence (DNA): TGTGCCAGCAGCTTGCCAGAGACTAGCGGTTACAATGAGCAGTTCTTC.

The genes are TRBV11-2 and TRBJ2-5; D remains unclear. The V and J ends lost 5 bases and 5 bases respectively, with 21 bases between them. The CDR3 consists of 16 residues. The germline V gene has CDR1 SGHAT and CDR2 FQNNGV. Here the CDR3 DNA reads TGTGCCAGCAGCCCCCCGCAGGCTCCCGTTCGTGAGACCCAGTACTTC. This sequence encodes CASSPPQAPVRETQYF.

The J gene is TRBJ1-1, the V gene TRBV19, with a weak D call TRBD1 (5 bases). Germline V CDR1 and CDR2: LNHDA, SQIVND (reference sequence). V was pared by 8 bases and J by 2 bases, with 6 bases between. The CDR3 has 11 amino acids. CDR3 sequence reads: CASDSNTEAFF. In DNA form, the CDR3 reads TGTGCCAGTGACAGCAACACTGAAGCTTTCTTT.

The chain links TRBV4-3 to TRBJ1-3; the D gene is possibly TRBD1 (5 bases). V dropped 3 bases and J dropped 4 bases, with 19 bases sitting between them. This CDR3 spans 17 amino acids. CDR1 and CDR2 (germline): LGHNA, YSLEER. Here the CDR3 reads CASSQDFGTSLGNTIYF. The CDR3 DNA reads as TGCGCCAGCAGCCAGGATTTCGGGACTTCACTCGGAAACACCATATATTTT.

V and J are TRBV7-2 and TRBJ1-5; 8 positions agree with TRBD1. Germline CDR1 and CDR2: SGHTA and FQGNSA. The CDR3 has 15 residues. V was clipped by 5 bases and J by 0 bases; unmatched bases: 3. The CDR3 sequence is CASSRTGNSNQPQHF. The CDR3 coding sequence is TGTGCCAGCAGCCGGACAGGGAATAGCAATCAGCCCCAGCATTTT.

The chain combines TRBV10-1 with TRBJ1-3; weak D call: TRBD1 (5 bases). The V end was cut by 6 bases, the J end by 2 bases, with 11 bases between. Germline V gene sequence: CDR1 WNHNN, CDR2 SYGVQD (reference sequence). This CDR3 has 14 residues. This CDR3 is CASRQAGPGNTIYF. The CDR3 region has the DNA TGCGCCAGCAGACAGGCAGGACCTGGAAACACCATATATTTT.

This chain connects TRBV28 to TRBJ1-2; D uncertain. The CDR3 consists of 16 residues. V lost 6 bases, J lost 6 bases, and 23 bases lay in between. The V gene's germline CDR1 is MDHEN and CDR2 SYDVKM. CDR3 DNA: TGTGCCAGCAGCCCAGTGCCGCGACTTTCCTTCGATGGCTACACCTTC. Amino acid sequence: CASSPVPRLSFDGYTF.

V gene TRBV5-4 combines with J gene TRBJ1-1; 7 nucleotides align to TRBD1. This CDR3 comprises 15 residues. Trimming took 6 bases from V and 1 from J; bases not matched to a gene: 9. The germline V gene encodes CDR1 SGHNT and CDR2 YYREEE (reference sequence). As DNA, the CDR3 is TGTGCCAGCACCGCACAGGGGAGGCAGAACACTGAAGCTTTCTTT. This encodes CASTAQGRQNTEAFF.

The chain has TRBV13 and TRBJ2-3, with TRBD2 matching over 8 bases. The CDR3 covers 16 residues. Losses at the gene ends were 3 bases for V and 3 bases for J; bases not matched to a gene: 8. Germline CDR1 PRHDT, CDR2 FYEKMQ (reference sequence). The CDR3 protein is CASSFWVAGLTDTQYF. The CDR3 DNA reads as TGTGCCAGCAGCTTTTGGGTAGCGGGATTGACAGATACGCAGTATTTT.

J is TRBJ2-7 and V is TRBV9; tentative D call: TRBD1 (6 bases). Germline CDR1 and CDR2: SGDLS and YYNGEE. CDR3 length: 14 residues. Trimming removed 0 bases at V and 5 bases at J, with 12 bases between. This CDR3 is CASSVGVRGDEQYF. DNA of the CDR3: TGTGCCAGCAGCGTAGGCGTCAGGGGTGACGAGCAGTACTTC.

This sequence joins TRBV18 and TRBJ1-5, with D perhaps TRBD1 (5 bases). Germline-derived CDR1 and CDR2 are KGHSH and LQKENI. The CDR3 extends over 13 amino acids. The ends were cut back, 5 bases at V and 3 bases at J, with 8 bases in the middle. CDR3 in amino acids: CASSSGINQPQHF. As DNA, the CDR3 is TGTGCCAGCTCATCAGGGATCAATCAGCCCCAGCATTTT. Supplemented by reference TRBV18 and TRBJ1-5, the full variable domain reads NAGVMQNPRHLVRRRGQEARLRCSPMKGHSHVYWYRQLPEEGLKFMVYLQKENIIDESGMPKERFSAEFPKEGPSILRIQQVVRGDSAAYFCASSSGINQPQHFGDGTRLSIL.

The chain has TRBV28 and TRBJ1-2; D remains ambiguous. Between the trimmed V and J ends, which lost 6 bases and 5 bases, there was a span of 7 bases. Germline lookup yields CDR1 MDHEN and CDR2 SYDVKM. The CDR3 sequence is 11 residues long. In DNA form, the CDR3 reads TGTGCCAGCAGCCTGAGGTATGGCTACACCTTC. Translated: CASSLRYGYTF.

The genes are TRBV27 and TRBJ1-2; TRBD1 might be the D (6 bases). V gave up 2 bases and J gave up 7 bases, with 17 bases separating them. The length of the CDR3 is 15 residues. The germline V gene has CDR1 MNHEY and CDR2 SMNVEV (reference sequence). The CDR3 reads CASSLLFRDTSGYTF. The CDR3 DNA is TGTGCCAGCAGTTTACTATTCCGGGACACTTCTGGCTACACCTTC.

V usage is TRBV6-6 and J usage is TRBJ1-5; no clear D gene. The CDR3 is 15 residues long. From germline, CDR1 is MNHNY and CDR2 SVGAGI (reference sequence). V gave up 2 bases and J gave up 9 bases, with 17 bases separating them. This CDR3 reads CASSYKGASEGPQHF. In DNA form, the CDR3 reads TGTGCCAGCAGTTACAAAGGTGCCTCAGAGGGGCCCCAGCATTTT.

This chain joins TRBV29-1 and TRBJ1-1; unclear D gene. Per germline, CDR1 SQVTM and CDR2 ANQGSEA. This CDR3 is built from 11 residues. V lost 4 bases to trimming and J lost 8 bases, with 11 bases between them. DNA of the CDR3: TGCAGCGTTGTGTACTGGGCGGAAGCTTTCTTT. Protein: CSVVYWAEAFF.

In DNA, the CDR3 is TGTGCCAGCAGTTCGACGGGTACCTACGAGCAGTACTTC. Protein product: CASSSTGTYEQYF. V gene TRBV12-3 or TRBV12-4 combines with J gene TRBJ2-7; no clear D. V was shortened by 4 bases and J by 2 bases, with 9 bases between the two germline ends. The CDR3 consists of 13 residues.

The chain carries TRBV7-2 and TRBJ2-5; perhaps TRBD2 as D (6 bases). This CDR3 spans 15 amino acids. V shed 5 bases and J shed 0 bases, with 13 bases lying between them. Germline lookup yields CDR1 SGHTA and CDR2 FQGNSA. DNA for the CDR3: TGTGCCAGCAGCGGAGGAGCGGGCTACCAAGAGACCCAGTACTTC. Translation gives CASSGGAGYQETQYF.

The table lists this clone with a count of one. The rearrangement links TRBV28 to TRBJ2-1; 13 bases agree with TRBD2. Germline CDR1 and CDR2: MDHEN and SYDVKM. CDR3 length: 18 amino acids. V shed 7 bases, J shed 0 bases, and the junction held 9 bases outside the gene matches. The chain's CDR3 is CASTGGLAGSSSYNEQFF. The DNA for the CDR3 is TGTGCCAGCACTGGGGGACTAGCGGGGTCGAGCTCCTACAATGAGCAGTTCTTC.

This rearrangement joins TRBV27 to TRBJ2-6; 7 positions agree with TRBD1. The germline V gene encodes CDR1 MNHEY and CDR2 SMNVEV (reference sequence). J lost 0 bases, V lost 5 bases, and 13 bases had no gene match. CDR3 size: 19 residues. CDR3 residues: CASSPSGTASSSGANVLTF. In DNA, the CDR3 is TGTGCCAGCAGTCCTTCGGGGACAGCCTCCTCCTCTGGGGCCAACGTCCTGACTTTC.

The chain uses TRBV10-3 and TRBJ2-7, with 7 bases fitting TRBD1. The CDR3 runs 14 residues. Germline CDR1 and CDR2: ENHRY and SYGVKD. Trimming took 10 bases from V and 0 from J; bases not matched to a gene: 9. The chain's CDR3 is CATYQGESSYEQYF. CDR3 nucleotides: TGTGCCACCTACCAGGGGGAGAGCTCCTACGAGCAGTACTTC.

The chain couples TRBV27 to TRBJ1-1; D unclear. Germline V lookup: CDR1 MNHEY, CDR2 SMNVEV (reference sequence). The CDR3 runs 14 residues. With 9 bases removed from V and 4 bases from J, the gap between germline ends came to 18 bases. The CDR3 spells CASRSPQGVTEAFF. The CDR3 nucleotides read TGTGCCAGTCGAAGCCCCCAAGGAGTCACTGAAGCTTTCTTT.

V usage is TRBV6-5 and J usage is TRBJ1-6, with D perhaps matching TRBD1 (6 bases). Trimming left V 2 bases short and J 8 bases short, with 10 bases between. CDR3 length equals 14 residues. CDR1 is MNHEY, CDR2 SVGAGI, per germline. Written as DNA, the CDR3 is TGTGCCAGCAGTTACGACAGGTTGGATTCACCCCTCCACTTT. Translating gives CASSYDRLDSPLHF.

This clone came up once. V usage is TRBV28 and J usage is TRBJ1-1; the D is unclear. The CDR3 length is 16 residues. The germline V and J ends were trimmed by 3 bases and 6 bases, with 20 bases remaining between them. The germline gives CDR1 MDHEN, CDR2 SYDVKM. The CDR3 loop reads CASSLGGVYKGAEAFF. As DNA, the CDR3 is TGTGCCAGCAGTTTGGGCGGGGTTTACAAAGGCGCTGAAGCTTTCTTT. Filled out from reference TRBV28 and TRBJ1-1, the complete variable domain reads DVKVTQSSRYLVKRTGEKVFLECVQDMDHENMFWYRQDPGLGLRLIYFSYDVKMKEKGDIPEGYSVSREKKERFSLILESASTNQTSMYLCASSLGGVYKGAEAFFGQGTRLTVV.

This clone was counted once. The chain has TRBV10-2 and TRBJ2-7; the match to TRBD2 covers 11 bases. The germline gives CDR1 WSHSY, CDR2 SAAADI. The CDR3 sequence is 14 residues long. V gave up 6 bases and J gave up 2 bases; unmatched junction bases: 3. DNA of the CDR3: TGCGCCAGCAGACTAGCGGGGGCCACCTACGAGCAGTACTTC. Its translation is CASRLAGATYEQYF.

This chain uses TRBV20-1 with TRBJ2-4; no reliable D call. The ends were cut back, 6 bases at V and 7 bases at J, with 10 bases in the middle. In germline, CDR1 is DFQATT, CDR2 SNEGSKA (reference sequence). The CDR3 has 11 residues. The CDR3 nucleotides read TGCAGTGCAAGTCCCCGGAACATTCAGTACTTC. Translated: CSASPRNIQYF.

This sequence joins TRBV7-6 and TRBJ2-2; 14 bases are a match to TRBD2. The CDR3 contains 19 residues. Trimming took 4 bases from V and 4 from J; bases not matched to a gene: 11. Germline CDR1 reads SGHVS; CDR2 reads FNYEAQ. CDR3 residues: CASSSETSGRAFGTGELFF. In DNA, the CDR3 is TGTGCCAGCAGCTCCGAGACTAGCGGGAGGGCCTTTGGCACCGGGGAGCTGTTTTTT.

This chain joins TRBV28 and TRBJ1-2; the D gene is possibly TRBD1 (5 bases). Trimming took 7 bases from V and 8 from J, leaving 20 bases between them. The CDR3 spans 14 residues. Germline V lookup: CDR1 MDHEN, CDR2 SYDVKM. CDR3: CASIPPGGGLGYTF. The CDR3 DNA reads TGTGCCAGCATCCCCCCGGGGGGGGGATTGGGCTACACCTTC.

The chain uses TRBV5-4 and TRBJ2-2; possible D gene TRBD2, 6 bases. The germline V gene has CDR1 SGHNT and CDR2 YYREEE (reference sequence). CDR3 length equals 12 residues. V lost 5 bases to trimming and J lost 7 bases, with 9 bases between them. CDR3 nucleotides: TGTGCCAGCAGATGGGAGGTCGGGGAGCTGTTTTTT. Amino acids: CASRWEVGELFF.